Listed below are T cell receptor beta chains from one sample, sequenced in a study of PD-1 blockade in classical Hodgkin lymphoma. The repertoire was sequenced with immunoSEQ multiplex PCR; TCRdb's copy has only in-frame clones and lacks some. This sample has more than 50,000 clones, with 85% to 90% found just once. Sequenced material: peripheral blood mononuclear cells (PBMCs), taken at baseline. These receptors were obtained from a human donor with classical Hodgkin lymphoma. CDR3s include the opening cysteine and the closing phenylalanine or tryptophan. A D gene is named only where the DNA matches it firmly. The size of a clone is reported for some rows only, either as once, few or many, or as a class for expanded clones.

TRBD1	TRBV4-2	15	-	TRBJ2-1	CASSQIGTAYNEQFF	TGTGCCAGCAGCCAAATTGGGACAGCTTACAATGAGCAGTTCTTC
-	TRBV6-1	14	-	TRBJ2-1	CASSELWGVDEQFF	TGTGCCAGCAGTGAGCTATGGGGTGTTGATGAGCAGTTCTTC
-	TRBV6-1	14	-	TRBJ2-1	CASSVSGGYNEQFF	TGTGCCAGCAGTGTTAGCGGTGGATACAATGAGCAGTTCTTC
-	TRBV27	13	-	TRBJ1-2	CASSLNRAGGYTF	TGTGCCAGCAGTCTGAACAGGGCCGGTGGCTACACCTTC
-	TRBV10-1	9	-	TRBJ1-2	CASRDGYTF	TGCGCCAGCAGGGATGGCTACACCTTC
TRBD1	TRBV5-1	16	-	TRBJ2-2	CASSSRQGRNTGELFF	TGCGCCAGCAGCTCACGACAGGGTCGTAACACCGGGGAGCTGTTTTTT
-	TRBV7-6	12	-	TRBJ2-2	CASSPYTGELFF	TGTGCCAGCAGCCCCTACACCGGGGAGCTGTTTTTT
-	TRBV11-2	14	-	TRBJ2-7	CASSRALSSYEQYF	TGTGCCAGCAGCAGGGCCCTTAGCTCCTACGAGCAGTACTTC
-	TRBV9	15	few	TRBJ1-1	CASSVGVGGNTEAFF	TGTGCCAGCAGCGTAGGTGTAGGAGGGAACACTGAAGCTTTCTTT
TRBD1	TRBV6-6	16	-	TRBJ2-2	CASSRPGQGVTGELFF	TGTGCCAGCAGTCGTCCCGGACAGGGAGTTACCGGGGAGCTGTTTTTT
TRBD1	TRBV5-6	14	once	TRBJ1-4	CASSMGTGGGKLFF	TGTGCCAGCAGCATGGGGACAGGGGGCGGTAAACTGTTTTTT
TRBD2	TRBV10-3	19	-	TRBJ2-2	CAISKGLAGGIANTGELFF	TGTGCCATCAGCAAAGGACTAGCGGGGGGTATCGCGAACACCGGGGAGCTGTTTTTT
-	TRBV13	14	-	TRBJ2-3	CASSLVGGTDTQYF	TGTGCCAGCAGCTTAGTGGGTGGGACAGATACGCAGTATTTT
-	TRBV19	12	-	TRBJ2-1	CASSIVGSEQFF	TGTGCCAGTAGTATAGTTGGGAGTGAGCAGTTCTTC
-	TRBV19	14	-	TRBJ1-5	CASSRADSNQPQHF	TGTGCCAGTAGTCGGGCAGATAGCAATCAGCCCCAGCATTTT
-	TRBV2	11	-	TRBJ2-5	CASIWEETQYF	TGTGCCAGCATATGGGAGGAGACCCAGTACTTC
-	TRBV4-2	14	-	TRBJ2-1	CASSQAFSRHEQFF	TGTGCCAGCAGCCAAGCTTTCTCCAGGCACGAGCAGTTCTTC
TRBD2	TRBV29-1	17	-	TRBJ2-2	CSIREGLAGGYTGELFF	TGCAGCATCCGAGAGGGACTAGCGGGGGGGTACACCGGGGAGCTGTTTTTT
-	TRBV2	14	-	TRBJ2-7	CASSARQTFYEQYF	TGTGCCAGCAGTGCAAGACAGACTTTCTACGAGCAGTACTTC
TRBD2	TRBV14	19	-	TRBJ2-1	CASSHTSGLAGGLDNEQFF	TGTGCCAGCAGCCATACCTCAGGACTAGCGGGGGGGCTCGACAATGAGCAGTTCTTC
-	TRBV7-9	12	-	TRBJ1-1	CASSRFGSEAFF	TGTGCCAGCAGTCGTTTTGGATCGGAAGCTTTCTTT
-	TRBV5-1	13	-	TRBJ2-3	CASSLSTTDTQYF	TGCGCCAGCAGCCTGTCTACTACGGATACGCAGTATTTT
-	TRBV27	13	-	TRBJ1-2	CASFLVAGKGYTF	TGTGCCAGCTTTTTAGTCGCAGGGAAGGGCTACACCTTC
-	TRBV5-8	15	-	TRBJ1-1	CASSLYGGMDTEAFF	TGTGCCAGCAGCTTGTATGGGGGTATGGACACTGAAGCTTTCTTT
TRBD1	TRBV27	15	-	TRBJ2-7	CASSLSDRGRLEQYF	TGTGCCAGCAGTTTATCGGACAGGGGTCGTCTCGAGCAGTACTTC
-	TRBV5-4	14	-	TRBJ2-2	CASSWGQNTGELFF	TGTGCCAGCAGTTGGGGACAAAACACCGGGGAGCTGTTTTTT
-	TRBV30	16	-	TRBJ1-3	CAWNRGREIPGNTIYF	TGTGCCTGGAACCGGGGGAGGGAGATCCCTGGAAACACCATATATTTT
-	TRBV13	15	-	TRBJ1-2	CASSSRDGSNYGYTF	TGTGCCAGCAGCTCGCGGGACGGGAGTAACTATGGCTACACCTTC
-	TRBV6-1	16	once	TRBJ1-5	CASSELRRGLDQPQHF	TGTGCCAGCAGTGAACTAAGGAGAGGACTTGATCAGCCCCAGCATTTT
-	TRBV6-5	12	-	TRBJ2-1	CASSYGLGGQFF	TGTGCCAGCAGTTACGGCCTAGGGGGACAGTTCTTC
TRBD1	TRBV6-1	13	-	TRBJ2-7	CASIRQGAREQYF	TGTGCCAGCATCCGACAGGGGGCGAGAGAGCAGTACTTC
-	TRBV10-1	14	-	TRBJ1-1	CASSEWGTGTEAFF	TGCGCCAGCAGTGAGTGGGGTACGGGCACTGAAGCTTTCTTT